These 27 T cell receptor beta chains originate from one sample sequenced in a study of OX40 agonist ivuxolimab in advanced cancers. Libraries were prepared by immunoSEQ multiplex PCR; TCRdb keeps only in-frame clonotypes and omits some of them. The data show about 21,000 clones, over 75% seen once. The sequenced sample was CD4+ or CD8+ T cells sorted from blood, obtained in a trial of the OX40 agonist ivuxolimab. The receptors were sampled from an adult with an advanced solid tumor such as melanoma, head and neck, liver or kidney cancer.

The chain is built from TRBV2 and TRBJ2-3, with D perhaps matching TRBD1 (5 bases). The CDR3 consists of 13 residues. Germline-derived CDR1 and CDR2 are SNHLY and FYNNEI. The V gene lost 8 bases and the J gene lost 0 bases, with 9 bases spanning the gap. DNA of the CDR3: TGTGCCAGCCAACAGGAGAGCACAGATACGCAGTATTTT. Its translation: CASQQESTDTQYF. The whole variable domain, remainder taken from reference TRBV2 and TRBJ2-3, is EPEVTQTPSHQVTQMGQEVILRCVPISNHLYFYWYRQILGQKVEFLVSFYNNEISEKSEIFDDQFSVERPDGSNFTLKIRSTKLEDSAMYFCASQQESTDTQYFGPGTRLTVL.

The chain uses TRBV5-1 and TRBJ1-2; D is possibly TRBD1 (5 bases). The CDR3 has 12 amino acids. V lost 3 bases and J 14 bases, leaving 17 bases between the germline ends. The germline V gene encodes CDR1 SGHRS and CDR2 YFSETQ. The CDR3 spells CASSSDQGSVTF. CDR3 bases: TGCGCCAGCAGCTCAGACCAGGGTTCTGTAACCTTC.

This rearrangement joins TRBV9 to TRBJ2-2, with unresolved D. CDR3 length: 12 amino acids. Germline V gene sequence: CDR1 SGDLS, CDR2 YYNGEE. The V gene lost 4 bases and the J gene lost 6 bases, with 7 bases spanning the gap. CDR3 in amino acids: CASSPEAGELFF. For the CDR3, the DNA is TGTGCCAGCAGCCCAGAAGCCGGGGAGCTGTTTTTT. The variable domain in full, completed from reference TRBV9 and TRBJ2-2, reads DSGVTQTPKHLITATGQRVTLRCSPRSGDLSVYWYQQSLDQGLQFLIQYYNGEERAKGNILERFSAQQFPDLHSELNLSSLELGDSALYFCASSPEAGELFFGEGSRLTVL.

The chain joins TRBV6-6 to TRBJ1-1; D perhaps matches TRBD1 (5 bases). CDR1 is MNHNY and CDR2 is SVGAGI in the germline V gene (reference sequence). V was pared by 6 bases and J by 3 bases, with 11 bases between. The CDR3 loop spans 13 amino acids. CDR3 bases: TGTGCCAGCAGCGCCGACAGTGACACTGAAGCTTTCTTT. Translated: CASSADSDTEAFF.

J is TRBJ2-1 and V is TRBV10-1; D gene ambiguous. The CDR3 spans 15 residues. V was clipped by 0 bases and J by 4 bases, with 10 bases between them. Per germline, CDR1 WNHNN and CDR2 SYGVQD (reference sequence). CDR3 residues: CASSESAATYNEQFF. The DNA for the CDR3 is TGCGCCAGCAGTGAGTCGGCAGCTACTTACAATGAGCAGTTCTTC.

V and J are TRBV19 and TRBJ1-2; D is perhaps TRBD1 (6 bases). Germline-derived CDR1 and CDR2 are LNHDA and SQIVND (reference sequence). V was cut by 5 bases and J by 5 bases, with 12 bases left in between. The CDR3 covers 13 residues. The CDR3 nucleotides are TGTGCCAGTAGTGCGACAGGAACTTATGGCTACACCTTC. This codes for CASSATGTYGYTF.

This chain links TRBV5-1 with TRBJ2-2; 11 positions match TRBD1. Germline CDR1 and CDR2: SGHRS and YFSETQ. The CDR3 length is 17 residues. With V trimmed by 5 bases and J by 6 bases, 12 bases remained unmatched. The CDR3 loop is CASRRTPGQGVAGELFF. Written as DNA, the CDR3 is TGCGCCAGCAGACGAACCCCGGGACAGGGGGTCGCCGGGGAGCTGTTTTTT.

The chain employs TRBV11-2 and TRBJ1-1; a possible D gene is TRBD1 (6 bases). The V gene lost 1 base and the J gene lost 9 bases, with 21 bases spanning the gap. CDR3 length: 16 amino acids. CDR1 is SGHAT, CDR2 FQNNGV, per germline. CDR3 DNA sequence: TGTGCCAGCAGCTTAGCTACAGGGTTAGGTGTCGGCAAAGCTTTCTTT. Protein sequence: CASSLATGLGVGKAFF.

The V gene is TRBV5-1, the J gene TRBJ1-4; 8 nucleotides agree with TRBD1. The CDR3 extends over 14 amino acids. The junction had 5 bases not matched to a gene; V was cut back by 3 bases and J by 7 bases. Germline V gives CDR1 SGHRS, CDR2 YFSETQ. The CDR3 DNA follows: TGCGCCAGCAGCTCGGACAGGGCGGTTGAAAAACTGTTTTTT. Translated, it gives CASSSDRAVEKLFF.

V gene TRBV11-1 combines with J gene TRBJ1-1; 11 bases are shared with TRBD1. CDR3 length: 16 residues. Germline assignment: CDR1 SGHAT and CDR2 FQDESV (reference sequence). The V and J ends lost 0 bases and 5 bases, in that order; junction bases with no gene match: 5. The CDR3 region has the DNA TGTGCCAGCAGCTTAGCCGGGACAGGGGGTAGGACTGAAGCTTTCTTT. Translated: CASSLAGTGGRTEAFF.

The chain joins TRBV2 to TRBJ2-3; no definite D call. With 0 bases removed from V and 3 bases from J, the gap between germline ends came to 10 bases. Per the germline V gene, CDR1 is SNHLY and CDR2 is FYNNEI. The CDR3 contains 15 residues. The CDR3 nucleotides are TGTGCCAGCAGTGAAGCGTCCGGTTTTACAGATACGCAGTATTTT. Protein sequence: CASSEASGFTDTQYF.

The V gene is TRBV7-9, the J gene TRBJ2-5; D remains ambiguous. The germline CDR1 and CDR2 sequences are SEHNR and FQNEAQ (reference sequence). CDR3 length: 10 residues. The V and J ends lost 6 bases and 2 bases respectively, with 1 base between them. This CDR3 is CASRQETQYF. The CDR3 DNA is TGTGCCAGCAGACAAGAGACCCAGTACTTC.

The V gene is TRBV30, the J gene TRBJ1-2; D possibly corresponds to TRBD1 (6 bases). CDR3 length equals 14 residues. Germline lookup yields CDR1 GTSNPN and CDR2 SVGIG (reference sequence). Trimming pared 8 bases from V and 5 bases from J, leaving 21 bases between. CDR3 residues: CATLRAGAVYGYTF. The CDR3 DNA is TGTGCCACGCTCCGTGCAGGGGCGGTGTATGGCTACACCTTC.

This clone has just one count. The CDR3 loop is CASSFRGIYNEQFF. As DNA, the CDR3 is TGTGCCAGCAGCTTTCGGGGGATTTACAATGAGCAGTTCTTC. The V and J genes are TRBV11-2 and TRBJ2-1; TRBD2 is a possible D gene (6 bases). The CDR3 consists of 14 residues. Germline assignment: CDR1 SGHAT and CDR2 FQNNGV. The V gene lost 3 bases and the J gene lost 4 bases, with 10 bases spanning the gap.

This clone was counted only a few times. The rearrangement joins TRBV5-1 to TRBJ2-3; D is possibly TRBD1 (5 bases). The CDR3 is 15 residues long. CDR1 and CDR2 from the germline V gene are SGHRS and YFSETQ. Deletions cut 1 base from V and 3 bases from J, with 12 bases between. CDR3 nucleotide sequence: TGCGCCAGCAGCTTGTCCATGGGGCCTACAGATACGCAGTATTTT. Residues: CASSLSMGPTDTQYF.

CDR3 nucleotide sequence: TGTGCCAGCAGCTTACCGGGGACAGGGGGCCGGGGCTACACCTTC. Its translation: CASSLPGTGGRGYTF. V gene TRBV7-2 combines with J gene TRBJ1-2; 12 bases are a match to TRBD1. CDR3 length: 15 amino acids. After removal of 2 bases from V and 8 bases from J, the junction contained 6 bases not matched to a gene. Looked up from germline, CDR1 is SGHTA and CDR2 is FQGNSA.

On this clone itself: Other nucleotide sequences in the sample specify the same CDR3. The J gene is TRBJ2-1, the V gene TRBV28; possibly TRBD2 for D (5 bases). The germline V gene has CDR1 MDHEN and CDR2 SYDVKM. Deletions cut 10 bases from V and 0 bases from J, with 10 bases between. There are 13 residues in the CDR3. The CDR3 nucleotides read TGTGCCATCCAAGGGAGCTCCTACAATGAGCAGTTCTTC. Translated: CAIQGSSYNEQFF.

The chain employs TRBV9 and TRBJ2-7; no clear D gene. Germline-derived CDR1 and CDR2 are SGDLS and YYNGEE. Between the trimmed V and J ends, which lost 3 bases and 6 bases, there was a span of 10 bases. CDR3 length: 12 amino acids. CDR3 DNA sequence: TGTGCCAGCAGCGACCTGGTCTCCGAGCAGTACTTC. Translated, it gives CASSDLVSEQYF. Based on the CDR3 plus reference TRBV9 and TRBJ2-7, the full variable domain is DSGVTQTPKHLITATGQRVTLRCSPRSGDLSVYWYQQSLDQGLQFLIQYYNGEERAKGNILERFSAQQFPDLHSELNLSSLELGDSALYFCASSDLVSEQYFGPGTRLTVT.

This clone was counted a single time. The genes are TRBV4-3 and TRBJ2-1, with D unresolved. CDR1 is LGHNA, CDR2 YSLEER, per germline. Deletions cut 6 bases from V and 1 base from J, with 10 bases between. CDR3 length equals 14 residues. As DNA, the CDR3 is TGCGCCAGCAGTCCCGAGGTGTCCTACAATGAGCAGTTCTTC. Translation gives CASSPEVSYNEQFF.

The chain links TRBV27 to TRBJ2-1, with 8 positions matching TRBD1. CDR3 length equals 14 residues. V lost 4 bases and J lost 4; bases outside the gene matches: 3. Looked up from germline, CDR1 is MNHEY and CDR2 is SMNVEV (reference sequence). The CDR3 loop is CASSYGTGYNEQFF. The CDR3 nucleotides are TGTGCCAGCAGTTACGGGACAGGATACAATGAGCAGTTCTTC.

The CDR3 DNA reads as TGTGCCAGCAGCCAAGTCAATGGGGGGCCGGGGCCTGGGGCCAACGTCCTGACTTTC. Amino acids: CASSQVNGGPGPGANVLTF. The chain recombines TRBV4-2 with TRBJ2-6; tentatively, D is TRBD1 or TRBD2 (6 bases each). From germline, CDR1 is LGHNA and CDR2 YNFKEQ. With 1 base removed from V and 2 bases from J, the gap between germline ends came to 18 bases. The CDR3 loop spans 19 amino acids.

The chain's CDR3 is CASSLVRGQPGFSEKLFF. Here the CDR3 DNA reads TGTGCCAGCAGCTTAGTGCGGGGCCAGCCGGGGTTTAGTGAAAAACTGTTTTTT. The chain is built from TRBV13 and TRBJ1-4, with D possibly TRBD1 on 5 matching bases. The CDR3 runs to 18 residues. V was clipped by 1 base and J by 7 bases, with 22 bases between them. Looked up from germline, CDR1 is PRHDT and CDR2 is FYEKMQ (reference sequence).

The chain carries TRBV6-5 and TRBJ1-1; tentative D call: TRBD1 (6 bases). Trimming removed 2 bases from V and 6 bases from J, with 19 bases in between. Germline CDR1 reads MNHEY; CDR2 reads SVGAGI. The CDR3 totals 16 residues. CDR3 amino acids: CASSYDRSRSGAEAFF. CDR3 coding DNA: TGTGCCAGCAGTTACGACAGGTCCCGGTCAGGCGCTGAAGCTTTCTTT.

The CDR3, as DNA: TGTGCCAGCGACGGGGTGCCGAACACTGAAGCTTTCTTT. This codes for CASDGVPNTEAFF. The chain links TRBV7-9 to TRBJ1-1; D remains ambiguous. The CDR3 totals 13 residues. V shed 8 bases and J shed 1 base, with 11 bases lying between them. The germline V gene has CDR1 SEHNR and CDR2 FQNEAQ (reference sequence).

This chain uses TRBV2 with TRBJ2-7; TRBD2 aligns across 12 bases. Germline lookup yields CDR1 SNHLY and CDR2 FYNNEI. The ends lost 4 bases at V and 2 bases at J; junction bases unmatched: 6. The CDR3 runs 16 residues. Here the CDR3 reads CASSANLAGGPYEQYF. The CDR3 nucleotides read TGTGCCAGCAGTGCCAACCTAGCGGGAGGGCCCTACGAGCAGTACTTC.

The genes are TRBV6-1 and TRBJ1-4; D possibly corresponds to TRBD1 (5 bases). The CDR3 is 13 amino acids. With 6 bases removed from V and 7 bases from J, the gap between germline ends came to 12 bases. CDR1 and CDR2 from the germline V gene are MNHNS and SASEGT. The CDR3 reads CASSVAGGEKLFF. In DNA, the CDR3 is TGTGCCAGCAGCGTTGCGGGGGGTGAAAAACTGTTTTTT.

The rearrangement joins TRBV11-2 to TRBJ2-7; D unresolved. Germline CDR1 is SGHAT and CDR2 is FQNNGV. V lost 0 bases and J lost 4, with 1 base in between. The CDR3 spans 11 residues. This CDR3 reads CASSLEYEQYF. DNA of the CDR3: TGTGCCAGCAGCTTAGAGTACGAGCAGTACTTC.